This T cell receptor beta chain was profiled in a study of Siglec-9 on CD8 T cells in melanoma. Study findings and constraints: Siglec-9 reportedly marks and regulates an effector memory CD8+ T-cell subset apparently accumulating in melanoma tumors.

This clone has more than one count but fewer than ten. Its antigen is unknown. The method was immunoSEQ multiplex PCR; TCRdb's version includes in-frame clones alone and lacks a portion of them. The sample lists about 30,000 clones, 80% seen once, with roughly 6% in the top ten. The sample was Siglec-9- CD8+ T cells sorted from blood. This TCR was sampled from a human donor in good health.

As DNA, the CDR3 is TGCGCCAGCAGTGAAGGCTCTGGGGCCAACGTCCTGACTTTC. This codes for CASSEGSGANVLTF. The rearrangement joins TRBV10-1 to TRBJ2-6; D is uncertain. Between the trimmed V and J ends, which lost 3 bases and 0 bases, there was a span of 3 bases. Germline CDR1 WNHNN, CDR2 SYGVQD (reference sequence). The CDR3 runs to 14 residues.